This T cell receptor (beta chain) stems from a study of T-cell reconstitution after alpha-beta-depleted transplantation in children. Study-level points and caveats: Surviving recipient T cells and intrathymic progenitors accounted for some patients' high TCRbeta diversity at day 60. Counts and diversity of T cells one year after transplant came mostly from newly produced T cells.

This clonotype was detected a few times. Its antigen is as yet unknown. The TCRbeta library incorporated unique molecular identifiers. In TCRdb, the PCR reads were re-called with MiXCR into one record per CDR3 protein. The sample lists around 120,000 distinct CDR3 sequences, around 23% seen once, with about 11% in the top ten. V was trimmed by 5 bases and J by 5 bases, leaving 14 bases between them. The CDR3 spans 14 residues. Germline-derived CDR1 and CDR2 are SGHTA and FQGNSA. Sequences were derived from PBMCs, mostly from graft donor cells, sampled 180 days after TCRalphabeta/CD19-depleted stem cell transplant. This rearrangement joins TRBV7-2 to TRBJ2-3; tentatively, D is TRBD2 (7 bases). The origin of this receptor is a male patient between 2 and 15 years old who had a stem cell transplant for chronic granulomatous disease, so the T cells may come from the graft donor. CDR3: CASSPGGHRDTQYF. The CDR3 DNA follows: TGTGCCAGCAGCCCCGGGGGGCATAGAGATACGCAGTATTTT.